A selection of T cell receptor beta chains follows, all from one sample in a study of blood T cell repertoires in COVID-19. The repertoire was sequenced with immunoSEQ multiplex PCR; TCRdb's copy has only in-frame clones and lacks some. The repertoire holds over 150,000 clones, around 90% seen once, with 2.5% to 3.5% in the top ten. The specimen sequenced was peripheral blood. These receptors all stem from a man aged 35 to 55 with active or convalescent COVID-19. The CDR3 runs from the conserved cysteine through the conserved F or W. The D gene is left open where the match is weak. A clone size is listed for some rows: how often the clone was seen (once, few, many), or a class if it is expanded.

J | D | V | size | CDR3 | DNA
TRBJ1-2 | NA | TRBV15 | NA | CATSRDGQRGNYGYTF | TGTGCCACCAGCAGAGATGGACAGAGAGGAAACTATGGCTACACCTTC
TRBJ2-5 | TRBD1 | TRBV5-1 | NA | CASSDGTGWQETQYF | TGCGCCAGCAGCGACGGGACAGGATGGCAAGAGACCCAGTACTTC
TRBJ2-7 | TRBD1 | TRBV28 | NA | CASSLATGGSYEQYF | TGTGCCAGCAGTTTGGCGACAGGGGGCTCCTACGAGCAGTACTTC
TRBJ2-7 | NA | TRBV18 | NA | CASSPPDSYEQYF | TGTGCCAGCTCACCACCCGACAGTTACGAGCAGTACTTC
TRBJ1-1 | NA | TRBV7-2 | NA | CASSPHMRGEAFF | TGTGCCAGCAGCCCCCACATGCGAGGTGAAGCTTTCTTT
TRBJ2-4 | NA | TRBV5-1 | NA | CASSARLAGPAKNIQYF | TGCGCCAGCAGCGCCCGTCTGGCGGGCCCAGCCAAAAACATTCAGTACTTC
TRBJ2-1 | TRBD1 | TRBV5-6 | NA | CASSFGQAYNEQFF | TGTGCCAGCAGCTTCGGACAGGCCTACAATGAGCAGTTCTTC
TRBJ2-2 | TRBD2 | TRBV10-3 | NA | CASKAGAANTGELFF | TGTGCCAGCAAAGCGGGGGCCGCGAACACCGGGGAGCTGTTTTTT
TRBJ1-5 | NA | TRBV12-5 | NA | CASALLGGQPQHF | TGTGCTAGTGCCTTGCTCGGAGGGCAGCCCCAGCATTTT
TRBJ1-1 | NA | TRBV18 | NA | CASSPAGGGGTEAFF | TGTGCCAGCTCACCCGCTGGGGGGGGCGGCACTGAAGCTTTCTTT
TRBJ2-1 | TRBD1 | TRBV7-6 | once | CASSPGWDRGYNEQFF | TGTGCCAGCAGCCCCGGCTGGGACAGGGGGTACAATGAGCAGTTCTTC
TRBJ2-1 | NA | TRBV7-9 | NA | CASSTPRGTYNEQFF | TGTGCCAGCAGCACGCCCCGGGGTACCTACAATGAGCAGTTCTTC
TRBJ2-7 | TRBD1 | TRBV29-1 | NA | CSVEGDSYEQYF | TGCAGCGTTGAGGGGGACAGCTACGAGCAGTACTTC
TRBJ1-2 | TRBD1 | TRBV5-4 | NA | CASSRGQGRANYGYTF | TGTGCCAGCAGCCGCGGACAGGGTAGGGCTAACTATGGCTACACCTTC
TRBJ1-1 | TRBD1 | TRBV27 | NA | CASSPRTGEAFF | TGTGCCAGCAGTCCACGGACAGGGGAAGCTTTCTTT
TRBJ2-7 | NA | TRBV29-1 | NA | CSVGTAYEQYF | TGCAGCGTTGGGACAGCCTACGAGCAGTACTTC
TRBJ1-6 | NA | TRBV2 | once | CASTLGQGGSSPLHF | TGTGCCAGCACCCTAGGACAAGGGGGAAGTTCACCCCTCCACTTT
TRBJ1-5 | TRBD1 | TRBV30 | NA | CAWSPDRATQPQHF | TGTGCCTGGAGTCCTGACAGGGCCACTCAGCCCCAGCATTTT
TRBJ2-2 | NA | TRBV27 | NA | CASSLGGFDTGELFF | TGTGCCAGCAGTTTAGGAGGGTTCGACACCGGGGAGCTGTTTTTT
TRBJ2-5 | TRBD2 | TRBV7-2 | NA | CASSSRLADRETQYF | TGTGCCAGCAGCTCACGACTAGCGGATCGGGAGACCCAGTACTTC
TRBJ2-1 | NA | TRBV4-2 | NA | CASSRPGENEQFF | TGTGCCAGCAGCCGACCCGGGGAGAATGAGCAGTTCTTC
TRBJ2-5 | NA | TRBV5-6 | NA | CASSSTGEETQYF | TGTGCCAGCAGCTCCACGGGTGAAGAGACCCAGTACTTC
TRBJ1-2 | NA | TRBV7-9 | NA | CASSLDAYVGYTF | TGTGCCAGCAGCTTAGACGCCTACGTGGGCTACACCTTC
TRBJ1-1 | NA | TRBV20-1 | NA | CSASYVEAFF | TGCAGTGCTAGTTATGTTGAAGCTTTCTTT
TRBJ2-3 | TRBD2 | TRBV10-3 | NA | CAISGERGGSDTQYF | TGTGCCATCAGTGGAGAGCGGGGGGGGTCAGATACGCAGTATTTT
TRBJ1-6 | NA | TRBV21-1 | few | CASSKADGNYNSPLHF | TGTGCCAGCAGCAAAGCGGACGGGAACTATAATTCACCCCTCCACTTT
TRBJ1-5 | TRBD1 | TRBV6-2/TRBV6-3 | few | CASSYPTGGANSNQPQHF | TGTGCCAGCAGTTATCCGACAGGGGGAGCGAATAGCAATCAGCCCCAGCATTTT
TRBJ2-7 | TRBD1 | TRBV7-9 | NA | CASSLEGATYEQYF | TGTGCCAGCAGCTTAGAGGGGGCGACCTACGAGCAGTACTTC